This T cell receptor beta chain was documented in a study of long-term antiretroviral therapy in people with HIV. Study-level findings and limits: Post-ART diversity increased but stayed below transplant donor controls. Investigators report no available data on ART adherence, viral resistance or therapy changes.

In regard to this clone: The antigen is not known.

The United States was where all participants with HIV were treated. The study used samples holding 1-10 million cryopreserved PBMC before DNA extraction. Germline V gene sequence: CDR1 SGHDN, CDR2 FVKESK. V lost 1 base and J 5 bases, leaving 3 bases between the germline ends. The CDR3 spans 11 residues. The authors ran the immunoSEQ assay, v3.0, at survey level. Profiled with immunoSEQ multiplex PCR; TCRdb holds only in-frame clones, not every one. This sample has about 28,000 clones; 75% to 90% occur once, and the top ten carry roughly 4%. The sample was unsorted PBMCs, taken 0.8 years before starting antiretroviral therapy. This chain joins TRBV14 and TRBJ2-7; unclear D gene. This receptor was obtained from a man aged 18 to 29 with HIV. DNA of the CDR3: TGTGCCAGCAGCCAAGCACACGAGCAGTACTTC. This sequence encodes CASSQAHEQYF.